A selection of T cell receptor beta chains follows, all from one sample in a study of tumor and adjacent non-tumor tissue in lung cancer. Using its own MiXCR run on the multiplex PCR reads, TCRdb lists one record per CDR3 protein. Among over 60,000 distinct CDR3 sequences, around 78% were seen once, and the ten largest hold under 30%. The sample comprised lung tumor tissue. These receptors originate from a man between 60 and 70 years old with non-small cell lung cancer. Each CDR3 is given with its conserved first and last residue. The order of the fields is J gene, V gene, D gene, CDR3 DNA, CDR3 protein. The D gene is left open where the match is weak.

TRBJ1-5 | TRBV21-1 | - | TGTGCCAGCAGCAAAGTGATGGGCTGCAGAAAGAGGCAGCCCCAGCATTTT | CASSKVMGCRKRQPQHF
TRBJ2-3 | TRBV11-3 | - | TGTGCCAGCAGATTACATACAGGTACGCAGTATTTT | CASRLHTGTQYF
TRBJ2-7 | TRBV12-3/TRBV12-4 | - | TGTGCCAGCAGTCATCGGGACCCAGACTCCTACGAGCAGTACTTC | CASSHRDPDSYEQYF
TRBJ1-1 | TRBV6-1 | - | TGTGCCAGCAGTGAACAGGGGTCCAATGAATCTTTCTTT | CASSEQGSNESFF
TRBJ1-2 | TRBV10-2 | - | TGCCCCAGCATTCAACAGGGCGACTATGGCTACACCTTC | CPSIQQGDYGYTF
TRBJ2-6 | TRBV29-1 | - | TGCAACATTGCCCCCTCTGGGGCCAACGTCCTGACTTTC | CNIAPSGANVLTF
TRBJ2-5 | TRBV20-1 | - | TGCAGTGCTAGATCCGGCACAGGTCACCAAGAGACCCAGTACTTC | CSARSGTGHQETQYF
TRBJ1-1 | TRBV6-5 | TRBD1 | TGTACTAGCAGTCGCCTACAGGGGGAAAGGGTTGAAGCTTTCTTT | CTSSRLQGERVEAFF
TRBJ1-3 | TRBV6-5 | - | TGTGCCATCACCGAAACCTTCCCGCGGTCCTCTAGAAACACCATATATTTT | CAITETFPRSSRNTIYF
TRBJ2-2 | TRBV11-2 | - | TGTGTCAGCGGCTATACTAGAGACACCGGGGAGCTGTTTTTT | CVSGYTRDTGELFF
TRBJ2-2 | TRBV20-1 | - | TGCAGTGCTATCGATAACGTAGGGACCGGGGTGCTGTTTTTT | CSAIDNVGTGVLFF
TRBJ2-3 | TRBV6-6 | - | TGTGGCACCAGAGGTACAGATACGCAGTATTTT | CGTRGTDTQYF
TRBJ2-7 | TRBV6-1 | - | TGTGCCAGCAGTAGGGCAGGCTGGCAGTACTTC | CASSRAGWQYF
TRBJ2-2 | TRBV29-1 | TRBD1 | TGCAACGTAAAAACAGGGGGAGTCGGGGAGTTGTTTTTT | CNVKTGGVGELFF
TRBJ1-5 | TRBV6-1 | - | TGTGCCAGCAGTGGATTGATCGGGGGTCAGCCCCAGCATTTT | CASSGLIGGQPQHF
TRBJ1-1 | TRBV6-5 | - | TGTGCCATCAGTTACTCGAGAAGGGAAGGAACTGAAGCTCTCTTT | CAISYSRREGTEALF
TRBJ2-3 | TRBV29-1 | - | TGCAGCGGTGGGCTAGCTAGAGATACGCAGTATTTT | CSGGLARDTQYF
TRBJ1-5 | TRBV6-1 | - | TGTGCCAGCAGTGAAGTATCGAAAAGCAGTCAGCCCCAGCATTTT | CASSEVSKSSQPQHF
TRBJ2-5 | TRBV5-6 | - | TGTGCCAGCAGCTTGGGGGGCACACACAGAGTGCGGGCCCATTACTTC | CASSLGGTHRVRAHYF
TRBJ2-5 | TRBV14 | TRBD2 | TGTGCTAGGAGCATATCCTTCAGGACTAGCGGGACCGGAGAGACCCAGTACTTC | CARSISFRTSGTGETQYF
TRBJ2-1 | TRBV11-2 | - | TGTGCCAGCAGCTCAGGAAACGTACGGGGCAATGAGCAGTTCTTC | CASSSGNVRGNEQFF
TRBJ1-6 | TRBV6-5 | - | TGTGCCAGCAGTTACTCTGAGGTCACCCTCCACTTT | CASSYSEVTLHF
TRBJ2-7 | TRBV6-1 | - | TGTGCCAGCAGCAAAAGACTTTTGATAGGACCAACCTACGAGCAGTACTTC | CASSKRLLIGPTYEQYF
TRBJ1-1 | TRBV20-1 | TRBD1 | TGTAGCGCTAGTGGGGACAGGGAAGACATTGAAGCTTTCTTT | CSASGDREDIEAFF